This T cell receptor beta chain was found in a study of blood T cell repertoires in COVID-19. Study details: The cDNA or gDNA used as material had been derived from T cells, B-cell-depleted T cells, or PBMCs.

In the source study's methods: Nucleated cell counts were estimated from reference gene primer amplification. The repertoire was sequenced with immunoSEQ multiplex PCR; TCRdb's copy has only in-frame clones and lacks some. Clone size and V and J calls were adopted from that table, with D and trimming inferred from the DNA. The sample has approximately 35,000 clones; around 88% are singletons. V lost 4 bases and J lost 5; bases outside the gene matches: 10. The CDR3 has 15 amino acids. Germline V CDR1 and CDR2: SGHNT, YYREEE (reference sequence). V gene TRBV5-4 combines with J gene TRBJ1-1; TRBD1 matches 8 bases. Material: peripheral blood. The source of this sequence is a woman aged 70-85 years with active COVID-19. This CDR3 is CASSRRQGRWTEAFF. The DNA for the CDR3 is TGTGCCAGCAGCAGACGACAGGGGAGGTGGACTGAAGCTTTCTTT.